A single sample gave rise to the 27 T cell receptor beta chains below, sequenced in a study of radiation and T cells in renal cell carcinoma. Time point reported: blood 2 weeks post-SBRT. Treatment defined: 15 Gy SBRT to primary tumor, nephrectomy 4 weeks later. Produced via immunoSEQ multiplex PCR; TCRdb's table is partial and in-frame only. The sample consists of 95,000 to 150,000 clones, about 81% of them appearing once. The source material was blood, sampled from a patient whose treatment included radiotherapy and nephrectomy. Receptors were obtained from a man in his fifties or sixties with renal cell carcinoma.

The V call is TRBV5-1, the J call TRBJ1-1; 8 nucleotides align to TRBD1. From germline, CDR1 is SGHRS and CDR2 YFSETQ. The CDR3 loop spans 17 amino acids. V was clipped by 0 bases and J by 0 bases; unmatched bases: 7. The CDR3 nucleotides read TGCGCCAGCAGCTTGGGCAGGGGGCTGGGAATGAACACTGAAGCTTTCTTT. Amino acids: CASSLGRGLGMNTEAFF. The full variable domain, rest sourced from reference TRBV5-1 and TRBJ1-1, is KAGVTQTPRYLIKTRGQQVTLSCSPISGHRSVSWYQQTPGQGLQFLFEYFSETQRNKGNFPGRFSGRQFSNSRSEMNVSTLELGDSALYLCASSLGRGLGMNTEAFFGQGTRLTVV.

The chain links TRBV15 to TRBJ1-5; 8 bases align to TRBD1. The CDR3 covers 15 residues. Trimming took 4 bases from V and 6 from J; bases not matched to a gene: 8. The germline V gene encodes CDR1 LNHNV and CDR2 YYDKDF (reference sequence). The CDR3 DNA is TGTGCCACCAGCACCTATGGACAGGGAAGTCAGCCCCAGCATTTT. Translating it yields CATSTYGQGSQPQHF.

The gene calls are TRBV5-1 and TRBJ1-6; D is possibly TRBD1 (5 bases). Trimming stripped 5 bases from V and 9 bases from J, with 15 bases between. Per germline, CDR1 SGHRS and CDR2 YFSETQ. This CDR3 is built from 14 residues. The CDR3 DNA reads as TGCGCCAGCAGGGGGACTGGACTTAGTTCACCCCTCCACTTT. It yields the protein CASRGTGLSSPLHF. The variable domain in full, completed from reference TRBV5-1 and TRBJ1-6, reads KAGVTQTPRYLIKTRGQQVTLSCSPISGHRSVSWYQQTPGQGLQFLFEYFSETQRNKGNFPGRFSGRQFSNSRSEMNVSTLELGDSALYLCASRGTGLSSPLHFGNGTRLTVT.

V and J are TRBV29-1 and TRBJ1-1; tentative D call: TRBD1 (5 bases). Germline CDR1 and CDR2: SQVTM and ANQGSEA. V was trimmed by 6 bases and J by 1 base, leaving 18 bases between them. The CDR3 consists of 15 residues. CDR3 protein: CSVGVRGRGNTEAFF. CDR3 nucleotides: TGCAGCGTCGGGGTCCGAGGGAGGGGGAACACTGAAGCTTTCTTT.

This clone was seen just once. The CDR3 DNA is TGTGCCAGCAGCTTAGTGGCCAGGGGGGACTATGGCTACACCTTC. It translates to CASSLVARGDYGYTF. The chain carries TRBV7-2 and TRBJ1-2; 7 bases line up with TRBD1. The CDR3 loop spans 15 amino acids. Trimming cost V 1 base and J 3 bases; bases outside gene matches: 5. Germline values: CDR1 SGHTA, CDR2 FQGNSA.

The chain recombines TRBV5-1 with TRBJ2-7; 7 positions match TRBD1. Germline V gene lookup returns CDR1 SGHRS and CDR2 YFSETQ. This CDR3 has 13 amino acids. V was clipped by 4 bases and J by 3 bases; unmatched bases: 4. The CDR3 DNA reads TGCGCCAGCAGCGGGGGACAGCGCTACGAGCAGTACTTC. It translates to CASSGGQRYEQYF.

This chain's CDR3 is CASSVEGFDEQYF. CDR3 coding DNA: TGTGCCAGCAGCGTAGAAGGGTTCGACGAGCAGTACTTC. This chain connects TRBV9 to TRBJ2-7; D not resolved. The V end was cut by 0 bases, the J end by 5 bases, with 9 bases between. CDR1 and CDR2 from the germline V gene are SGDLS and YYNGEE. CDR3 size: 13 residues. Full variable domain (remainder filled in from reference TRBV9 and TRBJ2-7): DSGVTQTPKHLITATGQRVTLRCSPRSGDLSVYWYQQSLDQGLQFLIQYYNGEERAKGNILERFSAQQFPDLHSELNLSSLELGDSALYFCASSVEGFDEQYFGPGTRLTVT.

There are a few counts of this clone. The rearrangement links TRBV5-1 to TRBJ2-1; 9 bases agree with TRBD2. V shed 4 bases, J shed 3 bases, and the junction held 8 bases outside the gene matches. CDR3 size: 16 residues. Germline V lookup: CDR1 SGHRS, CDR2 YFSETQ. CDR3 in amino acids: CASSLRASGVYNEQFF. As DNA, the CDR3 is TGCGCCAGCAGCCTCCGGGCTAGCGGGGTCTACAATGAGCAGTTCTTC.

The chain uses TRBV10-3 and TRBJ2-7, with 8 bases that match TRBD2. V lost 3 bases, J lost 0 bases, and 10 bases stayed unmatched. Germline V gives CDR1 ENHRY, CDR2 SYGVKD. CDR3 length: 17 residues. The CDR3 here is CAISDGEYSGSSYEQYF. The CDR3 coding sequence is TGTGCCATCAGTGACGGGGAGTACAGCGGGAGCTCCTACGAGCAGTACTTC.

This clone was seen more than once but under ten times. Here the CDR3 DNA reads TGTGCCAGCAGCTTGTTAGCAATTGAAAAACTGTTTTTT. Translating it yields CASSLLAIEKLFF. The rearrangement joins TRBV5-5 to TRBJ1-4; D remains ambiguous. The CDR3 consists of 13 residues. CDR1 SGHKS and CDR2 YYEKEE come from the germline V gene (reference sequence). V was shortened by 1 base and J by 7 bases, with 8 bases between the two germline ends.

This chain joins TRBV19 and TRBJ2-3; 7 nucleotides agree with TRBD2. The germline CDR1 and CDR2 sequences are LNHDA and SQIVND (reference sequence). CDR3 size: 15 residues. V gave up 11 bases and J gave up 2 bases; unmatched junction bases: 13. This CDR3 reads CASFGGRALTDTQYF. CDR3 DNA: TGTGCCTCCTTCGGGGGGAGGGCCCTCACAGATACGCAGTATTTT.

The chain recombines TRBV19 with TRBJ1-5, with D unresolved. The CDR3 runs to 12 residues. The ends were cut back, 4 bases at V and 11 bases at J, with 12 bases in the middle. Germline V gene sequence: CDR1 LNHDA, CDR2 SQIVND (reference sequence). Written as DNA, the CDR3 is TGTGCCAGTAGTACCCGGGCGGGGTCCCAGCATTTT. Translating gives CASSTRAGSQHF.

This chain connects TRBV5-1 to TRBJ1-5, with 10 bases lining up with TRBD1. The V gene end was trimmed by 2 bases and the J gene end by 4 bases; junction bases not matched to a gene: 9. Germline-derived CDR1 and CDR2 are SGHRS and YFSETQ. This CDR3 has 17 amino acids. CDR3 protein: CASSLGPGTGVNQPQHF. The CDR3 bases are TGCGCCAGCAGCTTAGGTCCGGGGACAGGGGTTAATCAGCCCCAGCATTTT.

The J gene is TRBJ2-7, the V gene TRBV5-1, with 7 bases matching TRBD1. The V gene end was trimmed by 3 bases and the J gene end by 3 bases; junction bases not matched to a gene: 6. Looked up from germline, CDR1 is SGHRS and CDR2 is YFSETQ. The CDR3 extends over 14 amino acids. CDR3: CASSSGQLNYEQYF. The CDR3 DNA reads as TGCGCCAGCAGCTCGGGACAGCTTAACTACGAGCAGTACTTC.

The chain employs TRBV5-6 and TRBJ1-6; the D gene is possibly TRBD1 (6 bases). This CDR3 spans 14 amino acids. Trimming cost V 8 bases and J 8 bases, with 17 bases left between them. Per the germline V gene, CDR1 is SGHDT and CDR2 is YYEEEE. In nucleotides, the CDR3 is TGTGCCAGTAGCCTACCTGGGGGCCATTCACCCCTCCACTTT. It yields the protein CASSLPGGHSPLHF.

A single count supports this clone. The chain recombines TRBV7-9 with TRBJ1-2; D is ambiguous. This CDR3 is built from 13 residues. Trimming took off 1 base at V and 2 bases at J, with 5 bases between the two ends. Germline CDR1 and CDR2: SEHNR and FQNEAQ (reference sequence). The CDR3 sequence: CASSLDPNYGYTF. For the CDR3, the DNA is TGTGCCAGCAGCTTAGATCCCAACTATGGCTACACCTTC.

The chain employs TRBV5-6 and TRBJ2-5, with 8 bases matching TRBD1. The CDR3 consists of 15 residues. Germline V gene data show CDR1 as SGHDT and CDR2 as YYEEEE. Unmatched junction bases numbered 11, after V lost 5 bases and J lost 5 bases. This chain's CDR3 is CASRAQGAHWETQYF. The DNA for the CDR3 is TGTGCCAGCAGGGCGCAGGGGGCGCATTGGGAGACCCAGTACTTC.

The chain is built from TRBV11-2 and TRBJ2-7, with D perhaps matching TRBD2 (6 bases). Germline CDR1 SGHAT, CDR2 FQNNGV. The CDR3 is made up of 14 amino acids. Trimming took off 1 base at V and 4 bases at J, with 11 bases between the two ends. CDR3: CASSLVSSDYEQYF. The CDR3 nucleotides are TGTGCCAGCAGCTTAGTTTCTAGCGATTACGAGCAGTACTTC.

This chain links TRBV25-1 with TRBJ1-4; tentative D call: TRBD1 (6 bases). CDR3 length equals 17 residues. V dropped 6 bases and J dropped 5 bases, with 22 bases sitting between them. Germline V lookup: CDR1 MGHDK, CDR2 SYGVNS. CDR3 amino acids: CASRSPPGTLGNEKLFF. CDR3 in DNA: TGTGCCAGCAGAAGCCCTCCCGGGACACTGGGGAATGAAAAACTGTTTTTT.

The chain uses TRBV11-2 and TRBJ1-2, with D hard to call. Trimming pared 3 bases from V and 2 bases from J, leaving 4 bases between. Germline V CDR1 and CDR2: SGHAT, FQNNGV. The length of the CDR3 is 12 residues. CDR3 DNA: TGTGCCAGCAGCTTGGGGAACTATGGCTACACCTTC. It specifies CASSLGNYGYTF.

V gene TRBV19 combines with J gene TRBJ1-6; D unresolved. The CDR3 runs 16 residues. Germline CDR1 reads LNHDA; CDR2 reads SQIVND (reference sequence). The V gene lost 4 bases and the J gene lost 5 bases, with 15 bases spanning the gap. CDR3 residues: CASSRGTAMDNSPLHF. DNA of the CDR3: TGTGCCAGTAGTAGGGGAACAGCGATGGATAATTCACCCCTCCACTTT.

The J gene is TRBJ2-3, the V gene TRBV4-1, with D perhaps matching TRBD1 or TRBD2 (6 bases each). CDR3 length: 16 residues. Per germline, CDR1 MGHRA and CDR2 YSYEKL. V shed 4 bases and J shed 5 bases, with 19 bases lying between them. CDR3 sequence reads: CASSLGGSQVLDTQYF. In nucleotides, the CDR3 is TGCGCCAGCAGCCTCGGGGGCAGTCAGGTATTAGATACGCAGTATTTT.

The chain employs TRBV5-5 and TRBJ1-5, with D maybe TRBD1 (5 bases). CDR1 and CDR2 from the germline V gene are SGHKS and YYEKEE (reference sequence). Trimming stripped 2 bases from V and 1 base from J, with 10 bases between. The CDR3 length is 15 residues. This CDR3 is CASSFRGGSNQPQHF. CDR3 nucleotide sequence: TGTGCCAGCAGCTTCCGGGGGGGAAGCAATCAGCCCCAGCATTTT.

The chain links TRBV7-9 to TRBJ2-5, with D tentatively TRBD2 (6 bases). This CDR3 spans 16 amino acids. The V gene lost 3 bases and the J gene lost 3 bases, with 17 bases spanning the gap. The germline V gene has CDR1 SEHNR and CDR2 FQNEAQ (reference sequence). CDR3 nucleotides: TGTGCCAGCAGCTTGGGACTCCCGGGGTTTAAAGAGACCCAGTACTTC. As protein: CASSLGLPGFKETQYF.

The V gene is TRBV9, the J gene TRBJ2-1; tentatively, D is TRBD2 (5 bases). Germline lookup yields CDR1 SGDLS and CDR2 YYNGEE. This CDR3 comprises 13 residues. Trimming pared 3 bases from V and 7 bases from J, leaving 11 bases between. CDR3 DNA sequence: TGTGCCAGCAGCGCTGGACTGGTAAATGAGCAGTTCTTC. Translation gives CASSAGLVNEQFF.

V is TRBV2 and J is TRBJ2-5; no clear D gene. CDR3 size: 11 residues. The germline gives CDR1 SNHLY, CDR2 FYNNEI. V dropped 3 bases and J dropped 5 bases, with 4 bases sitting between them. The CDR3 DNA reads TGTGCCAGCAGTGATCCGGAGACCCAGTACTTC. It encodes CASSDPETQYF.

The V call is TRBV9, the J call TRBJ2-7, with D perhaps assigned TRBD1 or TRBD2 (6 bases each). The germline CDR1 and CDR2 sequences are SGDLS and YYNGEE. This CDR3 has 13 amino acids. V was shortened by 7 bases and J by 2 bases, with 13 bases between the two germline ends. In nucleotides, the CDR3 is TGTGCCAGCTGGTCCGGGGGCCCCTACGAGCAGTACTTC. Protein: CASWSGGPYEQYF.